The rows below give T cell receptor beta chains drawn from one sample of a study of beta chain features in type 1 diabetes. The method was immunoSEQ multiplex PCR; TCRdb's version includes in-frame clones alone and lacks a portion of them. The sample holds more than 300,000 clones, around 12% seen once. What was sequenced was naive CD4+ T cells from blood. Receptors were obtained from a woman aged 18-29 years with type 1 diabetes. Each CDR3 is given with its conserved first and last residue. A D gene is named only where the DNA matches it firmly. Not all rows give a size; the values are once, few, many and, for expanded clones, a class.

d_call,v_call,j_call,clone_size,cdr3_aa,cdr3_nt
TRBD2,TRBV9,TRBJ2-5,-,CASSAGTSGAQETQYF,TGTGCCAGCAGCGCCGGGACTAGCGGGGCCCAAGAGACCCAGTACTTC
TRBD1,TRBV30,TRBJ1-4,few,CAWSVRRTGEDEKLFF,TGTGCCTGGAGTGTAAGGAGGACAGGGGAAGATGAAAAACTGTTTTTT
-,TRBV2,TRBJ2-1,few,CASGQGLYNEQFF,TGTGCCAGCGGCCAGGGACTTTACAATGAGCAGTTCTTC
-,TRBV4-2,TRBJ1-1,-,CASSLVSGGTEAFF,TGTGCCAGCAGCCTCGTGTCCGGGGGAACTGAAGCTTTCTTT
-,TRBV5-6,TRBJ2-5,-,CARTENRGGETQYF,TGTGCCAGAACGGAAAATCGAGGGGGAGAGACCCAGTACTTC
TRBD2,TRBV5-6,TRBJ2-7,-,CASSRPGLADYSYEQYF,TGTGCCAGCAGCCGACCGGGACTAGCGGACTACTCCTACGAGCAGTACTTC
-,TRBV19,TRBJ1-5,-,CASSTQNGPQHF,TGTGCCAGTAGTACCCAGAATGGGCCCCAGCATTTT
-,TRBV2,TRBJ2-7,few,CATRGGGKYEQYF,TGTGCCACCAGGGGTGGCGGGAAGTACGAGCAGTACTTC
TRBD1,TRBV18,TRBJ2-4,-,CASSPWGQLAKNIQYF,TGTGCCAGCTCACCATGGGGACAGCTAGCCAAAAACATTCAGTACTTC
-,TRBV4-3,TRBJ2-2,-,CASSPLGAGDTGELFF,TGCGCCAGCAGCCCCCTGGGGGCAGGGGACACCGGGGAGCTGTTTTTT
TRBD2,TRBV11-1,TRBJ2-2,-,CASSSELAGGLAGELFF,TGTGCCAGCAGCTCAGAACTAGCGGGAGGCCTCGCCGGGGAGCTGTTTTTT
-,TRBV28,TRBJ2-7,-,CASSFPGSYEQYF,TGTGCCAGCAGTTTCCCCGGGTCCTACGAGCAGTACTTC
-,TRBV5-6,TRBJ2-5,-,CASSLGPAGETQYF,TGTGCCAGCAGCTTGGGGCCGGCGGGAGAGACCCAGTACTTC
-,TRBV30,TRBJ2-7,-,CAWSVHQNYEQYF,TGTGCCTGGAGTGTACACCAAAACTACGAGCAGTACTTC
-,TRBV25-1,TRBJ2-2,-,CASSESEGYTGELFF,TGTGCCAGCAGTGAATCGGAGGGTTACACCGGGGAGCTGTTTTTT
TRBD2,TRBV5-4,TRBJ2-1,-,CASSSTSGPYNEQFF,TGTGCCAGCAGCTCTACTAGCGGACCCTACAATGAGCAGTTCTTC
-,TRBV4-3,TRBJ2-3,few,CASSQEEFTDTQYF,TGCGCCAGCAGCCAAGAGGAGTTCACAGATACGCAGTATTTT
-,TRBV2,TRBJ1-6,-,CASRGGGNSPLHF,TGTGCCAGCAGGGGAGGTGGGAATTCACCCCTCCACTTT
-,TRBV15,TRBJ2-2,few,CATRLSGTGELFF,TGTGCCACCAGGCTAAGCGGGACCGGGGAGCTGTTTTTT
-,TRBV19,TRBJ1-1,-,CASRNPLRDTEAFF,TGTGCCAGTAGGAATCCACTTCGGGACACTGAAGCTTTCTTT
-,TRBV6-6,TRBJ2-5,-,CASSRPGEQTQYF,TGTGCCAGCAGTAGGCCCGGGGAGCAGACCCAGTACTTC
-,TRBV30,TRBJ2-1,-,CAWIRGSGDEQFF,TGTGCCTGGATCCGGGGGAGTGGTGATGAGCAGTTCTTC
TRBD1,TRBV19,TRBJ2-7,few,CASSDRANEQYF,TGTGCCAGTTCGGACAGGGCCAACGAGCAGTACTTC
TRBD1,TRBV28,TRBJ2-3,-,CASSLWTGVDTQYF,TGTGCCAGCAGTTTATGGACAGGGGTGGATACGCAGTATTTT
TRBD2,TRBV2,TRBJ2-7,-,CASRGTSGNSEQYF,TGTGCCAGCAGGGGGACTAGCGGGAACAGCGAGCAGTACTTC